Below are 26 T cell receptor beta chains sequenced from a single sample in a study of shared clonotypes between healthy human individuals. Generated by immunoSEQ multiplex PCR, the TCRdb table keeps only in-frame clones and is missing some. The table includes about 1.9 million clones, around 95% detected once. Naive CD8 cells lacked CD45RO, underwent positive selection for CCR7 and left out terminally differentiated effector memory CD45RA+ cells. The sample comprised naive CD8+ T cells from PBMCs. The receptor set was obtained from a man in his late teens or twenties in good health. Some clones in this sample may be carry-over from other donors' samples.

This clone was found once. The genes are TRBV7-9 and TRBJ1-4; D is unresolved. The CDR3 is made up of 15 amino acids. Trimming stripped 5 bases from V and 4 bases from J, with 14 bases between. Germline assignment: CDR1 SEHNR and CDR2 FQNEAQ (reference sequence). CDR3: CASSPSDRLNEKLFF. CDR3 nucleotide sequence: TGTGCCAGCAGCCCGTCGGACCGCCTTAATGAAAAACTGTTTTTT.

This clone is a singleton in its sample. This sequence joins TRBV7-9 and TRBJ2-5; weak D call: TRBD1 (6 bases). The CDR3 runs to 15 residues. V was pared by 1 base and J by 1 base, with 10 bases between. CDR1 is SEHNR, CDR2 FQNEAQ, per germline (reference sequence). CDR3 sequence: CASSLVGQPQETQYF. As DNA, the CDR3 is TGTGCCAGCAGCTTAGTTGGACAGCCCCAAGAGACCCAGTACTTC.

J is TRBJ2-7 and V is TRBV19, with 8 nucleotides matching TRBD1. This CDR3 has 14 residues. Trimming at V came to 5 bases and at J to 4 bases, leaving 7 bases not matched to a gene. Germline V gene lookup returns CDR1 LNHDA and CDR2 SQIVND (reference sequence). The CDR3 loop is CASSFRTGYYEQYF. The CDR3 coding sequence is TGTGCCAGTAGTTTCCGGACAGGGTATTACGAGCAGTACTTC.

This clone was recorded once. This sequence joins TRBV27 and TRBJ2-5; the D call may be TRBD1 or TRBD2 (6 bases each). Trimming pared 6 bases from V and 5 bases from J, leaving 22 bases between. The CDR3 runs to 16 residues. Germline V CDR1 and CDR2: MNHEY, SMNVEV (reference sequence). The CDR3 spells CASSPTVGGTAETQYF. The CDR3 bases are TGTGCCAGCAGCCCGACAGTAGGGGGGACGGCGGAGACCCAGTACTTC.

As DNA, the CDR3 is TGTGCCAGCAGGTTAACAGTTTCCGGGGAGCTGTTTTTT. It yields the protein CASRLTVSGELFF. The gene calls are TRBV28 and TRBJ2-2; D is uncertain. The V end lost 6 bases, the J end lost 6 bases, and 11 bases lay between the germline ends. CDR3 length: 13 residues. Looked up from germline, CDR1 is MDHEN and CDR2 is SYDVKM.

This sequence joins TRBV7-8 and TRBJ1-1; 8 nucleotides agree with TRBD1. The CDR3 consists of 15 residues. The germline CDR1 and CDR2 sequences are SGHVS and FQNEAQ. Unmatched junction bases numbered 9, after V lost 6 bases and J lost 3 bases. The CDR3 DNA follows: TGTGCCAGCAGTATTTACAGGGGGACCGACACTGAAGCTTTCTTT. This sequence encodes CASSIYRGTDTEAFF.

The sample holds one count of this clone. V and J are TRBV5-1 and TRBJ2-1; D gene unclear. The germline V gene has CDR1 SGHRS and CDR2 YFSETQ. Trimming removed 7 bases at V and 7 bases at J, with 24 bases between. The CDR3 totals 16 residues. Here the CDR3 reads CASRAPSVGLANEQFF. The CDR3 region has the DNA TGCGCCAGCCGAGCCCCTTCGGTAGGTCTGGCGAATGAGCAGTTCTTC. Together with reference TRBV5-1 and TRBJ2-1, the CDR3 gives the full variable domain: KAGVTQTPRYLIKTRGQQVTLSCSPISGHRSVSWYQQTPGQGLQFLFEYFSETQRNKGNFPGRFSGRQFSNSRSEMNVSTLELGDSALYLCASRAPSVGLANEQFFGPGTRLTVL.

The chain has TRBV30 and TRBJ1-6; no firm D call. Germline values: CDR1 GTSNPN, CDR2 SVGIG (reference sequence). Trimming removed 0 bases from V and 2 bases from J, with 11 bases in between. There are 16 residues in the CDR3. The DNA of the CDR3 is TGTGCCTGGAGTGTACCCTCAATGGCCTATAATTCACCCCTCCACTTT. Amino acids: CAWSVPSMAYNSPLHF.

CDR3 sequence (DNA): TGTGCCAGCAGTTTCTCCTCGGGGGCTCGGTACGAGCAGTACTTC. Protein sequence: CASSFSSGARYEQYF. The chain carries TRBV27 and TRBJ2-7; D is tentatively TRBD1 or TRBD2 (6 bases each). V lost 3 bases to trimming and J lost 4 bases, with 16 bases between them. Germline V gene data show CDR1 as MNHEY and CDR2 as SMNVEV (reference sequence). The CDR3 loop spans 15 amino acids.

The genes are TRBV6-5 and TRBJ2-7; TRBD1 is a possible D gene (5 bases). The CDR3 covers 12 residues. Germline loops: CDR1 MNHEY, CDR2 SVGAGI. Trimming stripped 2 bases from V and 6 bases from J, with 8 bases between. The CDR3 is CASSYQGSEQYF. The CDR3 nucleotides read TGTGCCAGCAGTTACCAGGGAAGCGAGCAGTACTTC.

This clone appeared a single time. This chain joins TRBV7-9 and TRBJ2-7; D perhaps matches TRBD2 (7 bases). V was pared by 2 bases and J by 0 bases, with 14 bases between. The CDR3 is made up of 16 amino acids. CDR1 is SEHNR and CDR2 is FQNEAQ in the germline V gene (reference sequence). CDR3 nucleotides: TGTGCCAGCAGCTTATTTGGGGGGGGCACCTCCTACGAGCAGTACTTC. This sequence encodes CASSLFGGGTSYEQYF.

This chain links TRBV6-5 with TRBJ1-6; TRBD1 is a possible D gene (5 bases). In germline, CDR1 is MNHEY, CDR2 SVGAGI. The V gene lost 4 bases and the J gene lost 7 bases, with 17 bases spanning the gap. The CDR3 is made up of 16 amino acids. CDR3 sequence: CASSSGRRAGNSPLHF. DNA for the CDR3: TGTGCCAGCAGTTCCGGACGGAGGGCAGGGAATTCACCCCTCCACTTT.

Written as DNA, the CDR3 is TGTGCCAGCAGTTTCCAACCGGGACTGACGATGATCCACTACGAGCAGTACTTC. Its protein product is CASSFQPGLTMIHYEQYF. The chain couples TRBV28 to TRBJ2-7; maybe TRBD2 (6 bases). Between the trimmed V and J ends, which lost 3 bases and 3 bases, there was a span of 24 bases. The CDR3 consists of 18 residues. Germline V gene sequence: CDR1 MDHEN, CDR2 SYDVKM.

V usage is TRBV6-5 and J usage is TRBJ2-1, with 9 bases lining up with TRBD1. Germline loops: CDR1 MNHEY, CDR2 SVGAGI. This CDR3 is 15 amino acids long. V lost 5 bases to trimming and J lost 4 bases; unmatched junction nucleotides: 6. Written as DNA, the CDR3 is TGTGCCAGCAGTCTTCGGACAGGGGTGTACAATGAGCAGTTCTTC. Encoded protein: CASSLRTGVYNEQFF.

In its sample, this clone was seen once. The rearrangement uses TRBV14 and TRBJ2-7; TRBD1 might be the D (6 bases). Germline CDR1 and CDR2: SGHDN and FVKESK. The CDR3 runs 18 residues. Deletions cut 0 bases from V and 3 bases from J, with 21 bases between. This chain's CDR3 is CASSQDNVGYRVRYEQYF. DNA of the CDR3: TGTGCCAGCAGCCAAGACAACGTAGGCTACAGGGTTCGCTACGAGCAGTACTTC.

The V call is TRBV10-3, the J call TRBJ1-4, with D unresolved. Germline CDR1 and CDR2: ENHRY and SYGVKD. V was clipped by 3 bases and J by 7 bases, with 33 bases between them. The CDR3 length is 21 residues. The CDR3 coding sequence is TGTGCCATCAGTGATAAACTGGAGGTACATCCGTCCCTGGTTCGGGCTGAAAAACTGTTTTTT. Translating it yields CAISDKLEVHPSLVRAEKLFF.

Only a few counts were recorded for this clone. This chain connects TRBV11-2 to TRBJ1-1; D is uncertain. Trimming cost V 1 base and J 3 bases, with 12 bases left between them. CDR3 length: 15 amino acids. Per the germline V gene, CDR1 is SGHAT and CDR2 is FQNNGV. CDR3 DNA: TGTGCCAGCAGCTTAGTTGGAGGGTTTGACACTGAAGCTTTCTTT. This gives the protein CASSLVGGFDTEAFF.

The V and J genes are TRBV5-1 and TRBJ2-7; 7 nucleotides line up with TRBD1. V lost 4 bases to trimming and J lost 0 bases; unmatched junction nucleotides: 4. This CDR3 spans 14 amino acids. The V gene's germline CDR1 is SGHRS and CDR2 YFSETQ. The CDR3 DNA follows: TGCGCCAGCAGCAAGGACAGGAGCTCCTACGAGCAGTACTTC. Amino acid sequence: CASSKDRSSYEQYF.

The chain recombines TRBV27 with TRBJ1-2; no clear D. V shed 3 bases and J shed 6 bases, with 11 bases lying between them. This CDR3 has 13 residues. Germline V CDR1 and CDR2: MNHEY, SMNVEV (reference sequence). CDR3 DNA: TGTGCCAGCAGTTTCCTCACGGGGAATGGCTACACCTTC. Its translation: CASSFLTGNGYTF.

A word on this clone: Other DNA variants within this sample encode the same CDR3. The CDR3 nucleotides read TGTGCCAGCAGTGAGGGGATCTCCTCCTACAATGAGCAGTTCTTC. This encodes CASSEGISSYNEQFF. The V call is TRBV2, the J call TRBJ2-1, with unresolved D. Germline V lookup: CDR1 SNHLY, CDR2 FYNNEI. V was shortened by 3 bases and J by 0 bases, with 9 bases between the two germline ends. The CDR3 extends over 15 amino acids.

The rearrangement links TRBV28 to TRBJ1-1; 8 bases line up with TRBD1. This CDR3 has 13 amino acids. J lost 4 bases, V lost 6 bases, and 4 bases had no gene match. Germline V gene data show CDR1 as MDHEN and CDR2 as SYDVKM. The CDR3 sequence is CASRYRGSTEAFF. The DNA of the CDR3 is TGTGCCAGCAGATACAGGGGGAGCACTGAAGCTTTCTTT. The variable domain in full, completed from reference TRBV28 and TRBJ1-1, reads DVKVTQSSRYLVKRTGEKVFLECVQDMDHENMFWYRQDPGLGLRLIYFSYDVKMKEKGDIPEGYSVSREKKERFSLILESASTNQTSMYLCASRYRGSTEAFFGQGTRLTVV.

Notes on this clone: Within the sample, other DNA sequences also encode this same CDR3. J is TRBJ2-1 and V is TRBV28, with 9 bases aligning to TRBD2. CDR3 size: 15 residues. Trimming removed 6 bases from V and 1 base from J; junction bases left unmatched: 4. The germline gives CDR1 MDHEN, CDR2 SYDVKM. The CDR3: CASSLLAGSYNEQFF. The CDR3 DNA is TGTGCCAGCAGCCTTCTAGCGGGATCCTACAATGAGCAGTTCTTC.

The rearrangement links TRBV4-1 to TRBJ2-1, with 7 bases matching TRBD2. Germline values: CDR1 MGHRA, CDR2 YSYEKL. The trim removed 4 bases at V and 3 bases at J, leaving 0 bases unmatched. This CDR3 has 13 amino acids. The CDR3 region is CASSREGYNEQFF. CDR3 DNA: TGCGCCAGCAGCCGGGAGGGCTACAATGAGCAGTTCTTC.

The V call is TRBV9, the J call TRBJ1-1; D is ambiguous. CDR1 SGDLS and CDR2 YYNGEE come from the germline V gene. The CDR3 consists of 14 residues. Trimming took off 4 bases at V and 1 base at J, with 11 bases between the two ends. The CDR3 DNA follows: TGTGCCAGCAGCACCCTGGACGGGAACACTGAAGCTTTCTTT. Encoded protein: CASSTLDGNTEAFF. Full variable domain (missing parts from reference TRBV9 and TRBJ1-1): DSGVTQTPKHLITATGQRVTLRCSPRSGDLSVYWYQQSLDQGLQFLIQYYNGEERAKGNILERFSAQQFPDLHSELNLSSLELGDSALYFCASSTLDGNTEAFFGQGTRLTVV.

V usage is TRBV27 and J usage is TRBJ2-1; TRBD1 matches 8 bases. The V gene's germline CDR1 is MNHEY and CDR2 SMNVEV (reference sequence). After removal of 3 bases from V and 9 bases from J, the junction contained 7 bases not matched to a gene. There are 14 residues in the CDR3. The CDR3 nucleotides read TGTGCCAGCAGTTTCTCAGGACAGGGTCGTGAGCAGTTCTTC. This translates into CASSFSGQGREQFF.

The chain combines TRBV5-6 with TRBJ2-1; the D gene could be TRBD1 or TRBD2 (5 bases each). Trimming stripped 2 bases from V and 0 bases from J, with 12 bases between. The V gene's germline CDR1 is SGHDT and CDR2 YYEEEE. The CDR3 extends over 16 amino acids. For the CDR3, the DNA is TGTGCCAGCAGCTTAATATGGGGGAGCTCCTACAATGAGCAGTTCTTC. It yields the protein CASSLIWGSSYNEQFF. The entire variable domain, with the rest obtained from reference TRBV5-6 and TRBJ2-1, is as follows: DAGVTQSPTHLIKTRGQQVTLRCSPKSGHDTVSWYQQALGQGPQFIFQYYEEEERQRGNFPDRFSGHQFPNYSSELNVNALLLGDSALYLCASSLIWGSSYNEQFFGPGTRLTVL.